The 15 T cell receptor beta chains below all came from one sample that was sequenced in a study of T cell changes during pregnancy in multiple sclerosis. The protocol was immunoSEQ multiplex PCR, while the TCRdb copy is restricted to in-frame clones and leaves out a portion. The table records around 99,000 clones, almost 95% of them present only once. Specimen: peripheral blood, collected in the first trimester of pregnancy. The receptors come from a female donor with multiple sclerosis, enrolled in a pregnancy study.

The rearrangement joins TRBV19 to TRBJ2-1; perhaps TRBD1 as D (5 bases). V lost 3 bases, J lost 0 bases, and 15 bases lay in between. The CDR3 sequence is 17 residues long. Germline CDR1 LNHDA, CDR2 SQIVND (reference sequence). The CDR3 loop reads CASSMWGGRSSYNEQFF. CDR3 in DNA: TGTGCCAGTAGTATGTGGGGCGGACGTTCCTCCTACAATGAGCAGTTCTTC. The full variable domain, in which reference TRBV19 and TRBJ2-1 provide the parts outside the CDR3, is DGGITQSPKYLFRKEGQNVTLSCEQNLNHDAMYWYRQDPGQGLRLIYYSQIVNDFQKGDIAEGYSVSREKKESFPLTVTSAQKNPTAFYLCASSMWGGRSSYNEQFFGPGTRLTVL.

The chain uses TRBV7-8 and TRBJ2-3, with D perhaps TRBD2 (5 bases). CDR3 length: 18 amino acids. V was cut by 2 bases and J by 0 bases, with 18 bases left in between. Germline V lookup: CDR1 SGHVS, CDR2 FQNEAQ. The CDR3 loop reads CASSLRYGIQRSTDTQYF. The CDR3 nucleotides are TGTGCCAGCAGCTTAAGGTATGGGATCCAGCGGAGCACAGATACGCAGTATTTT.

The rearrangement links TRBV5-6 to TRBJ2-2; the match to TRBD1 covers 8 bases. The CDR3 loop spans 14 amino acids. Germline loops: CDR1 SGHDT, CDR2 YYEEEE. Trimming cost V 4 bases and J 6 bases; bases outside gene matches: 5. CDR3 amino acids: CASSTDRGPGELFF. The CDR3 DNA sequence: TGTGCCAGCAGCACAGACAGGGGCCCCGGGGAGCTGTTTTTT.

This rearrangement joins TRBV7-2 to TRBJ2-7, with 11 positions matching TRBD2. V lost 3 bases and J lost 2; bases outside the gene matches: 0. The CDR3 sequence is 14 residues long. Germline V lookup: CDR1 SGHTA, CDR2 FQGNSA. CDR3 nucleotides: TGTGCCAGCAGCTTGACTAGCGGGGCCTACGAGCAGTACTTC. It codes for CASSLTSGAYEQYF.

The rearrangement links TRBV13 to TRBJ2-1; D is unclear. Deletions cut 0 bases from V and 4 bases from J, with 16 bases between. The CDR3 has 17 residues. CDR1 is PRHDT and CDR2 is FYEKMQ in the germline V gene (reference sequence). CDR3 DNA: TGTGCCAGCAGCTTAGGCTGGCGGCGAGAGCCTTACAATGAGCAGTTCTTC. Translation: CASSLGWRREPYNEQFF.

In this sample, this clone turned up once. This chain joins TRBV28 and TRBJ1-4, with D possibly being TRBD1 (6 bases). CDR3 size: 14 residues. CDR1 and CDR2 from the germline V gene are MDHEN and SYDVKM. V was clipped by 5 bases and J by 5 bases, with 12 bases between them. CDR3 region: CASSTGWVNEKLFF. The CDR3, as DNA: TGTGCCAGCAGTACAGGGTGGGTAAATGAAAAACTGTTTTTT.

The chain uses TRBV11-3 and TRBJ2-2, with no clear D. Between the trimmed V and J ends, which lost 5 bases and 3 bases, there was a span of 13 bases. Germline values: CDR1 SGHNT, CDR2 YENEEA. The CDR3 runs to 15 residues. The CDR3 protein is CASSPRGSDTGELFF. CDR3 coding DNA: TGTGCCAGCAGCCCCAGAGGCTCGGACACCGGGGAGCTGTTTTTT. The full variable domain, completed using reference TRBV11-3 and TRBJ2-2, is EAGVVQSPRYKIIEKKQPVAFWCNPISGHNTLYWYLQNLGQGPELLIRYENEEAVDDSQLPKDRFSAERLKGVDSTLKIQPAELGDSAVYLCASSPRGSDTGELFFGEGSRLTVL.

The chain employs TRBV2 and TRBJ2-5; 12 positions match TRBD2. CDR1 is SNHLY and CDR2 is FYNNEI in the germline V gene. This CDR3 comprises 18 residues. The ends lost 4 bases at V and 5 bases at J; junction bases unmatched: 14. CDR3 sequence reads: CASSGGLLAGGPAETQYF. In DNA form, the CDR3 reads TGTGCCAGCAGTGGAGGTCTCCTAGCGGGAGGGCCCGCGGAGACCCAGTACTTC.

The genes are TRBV5-1 and TRBJ1-3, with D perhaps matching TRBD1 (5 bases). The CDR3 runs 20 residues. Germline V gene lookup returns CDR1 SGHRS and CDR2 YFSETQ. V was cut by 4 bases and J by 4 bases, with 30 bases left in between. CDR3 coding DNA: TGCGCCAGCAGCCCATCCAAGAGTTTGGGATCCATAGACAGAGGAAACACCATATATTTT. Encoded protein: CASSPSKSLGSIDRGNTIYF.

The rearrangement links TRBV2 to TRBJ1-5; TRBD1 might be the D (6 bases). V gave up 4 bases and J gave up 3 bases, with 10 bases separating them. The CDR3 runs to 14 residues. Germline V gene lookup returns CDR1 SNHLY and CDR2 FYNNEI. The CDR3 loop is CASSVGQTNQPQHF. CDR3 DNA sequence: TGTGCCAGCAGTGTGGGACAAACCAATCAGCCCCAGCATTTT.

The gene calls are TRBV7-2 and TRBJ2-1; tentatively, D is TRBD2 (7 bases). This CDR3 spans 15 amino acids. The V gene's germline CDR1 is SGHTA and CDR2 FQGNSA. V dropped 0 bases and J dropped 6 bases, with 12 bases sitting between them. CDR3 sequence: CASSLARGPPNEQFF. In DNA, the CDR3 is TGTGCCAGCAGCTTAGCGCGGGGGCCTCCCAATGAGCAGTTCTTC.

The chain joins TRBV7-8 to TRBJ2-7, with 12 bases matching TRBD2. Germline V gene lookup returns CDR1 SGHVS and CDR2 FQNEAQ. V dropped 5 bases and J dropped 7; count of bases not matched to a gene: 9. CDR3 length: 15 amino acids. The CDR3 loop is CASSRGLAGPWEQYF. The CDR3, as DNA: TGTGCCAGCAGCCGCGGACTAGCGGGACCCTGGGAGCAGTACTTC.

The chain couples TRBV7-9 to TRBJ1-1; 7 nucleotides align to TRBD1. V lost 0 bases, J lost 0 bases, and 4 bases stayed unmatched. In germline, CDR1 is SEHNR, CDR2 FQNEAQ (reference sequence). There are 16 residues in the CDR3. DNA for the CDR3: TGTGCCAGCAGCTTAGCGCAGGGGGGCATGAACACTGAAGCTTTCTTT. Its translation is CASSLAQGGMNTEAFF.

The rearrangement joins TRBV18 to TRBJ1-1, with D possibly being TRBD1 (5 bases). The CDR3 covers 15 residues. V dropped 2 bases and J dropped 3 bases, with 13 bases sitting between them. CDR1 KGHSH and CDR2 LQKENI come from the germline V gene. The CDR3: CASSPEDSLHTEAFF. CDR3 DNA sequence: TGTGCCAGCTCACCAGAAGACAGTTTACACACTGAAGCTTTCTTT.

The CDR3 bases are TGTGCCAGCAGCCCCTCGCGAGACAGATACTCTGGAAACACCATATATTTT. It is translated as CASSPSRDRYSGNTIYF. This chain links TRBV7-9 with TRBJ1-3, with a tentative D call TRBD1 (5 bases). Germline CDR1 is SEHNR and CDR2 is FQNEAQ (reference sequence). Trimming shortened V by 5 bases and J by 0 bases, and 17 bases separated the two germline ends. The CDR3 totals 17 residues.